Shown below are 15 T cell receptor beta chains from a single sample sequenced in a study of blood T cell repertoires in COVID-19. Repertoires were generated with immunoSEQ multiplex PCR, while TCRdb's copy carries only in-frame clones and drops some. The table lists 60,000 or so clones, about 79% of them singletons. The material sequenced was peripheral blood. Source of these receptors: a human donor in a cohort sampled during active COVID-19.

This clone was counted only a few times. This rearrangement joins TRBV18 to TRBJ2-7, with D possibly TRBD1 on 6 matching bases. CDR3 length: 13 amino acids. Trimming pared 6 bases from V and 5 bases from J, leaving 14 bases between. The V gene's germline CDR1 is KGHSH and CDR2 LQKENI. The CDR3 coding sequence is TGTGCCAGCTCGCCGACAGGCCCTGACGAGCAGTACTTC. Protein sequence: CASSPTGPDEQYF.

The V and J genes are TRBV6-4 and TRBJ2-6, with D unclear. The germline V gene has CDR1 MRHNA and CDR2 SNTAGT. The CDR3 is 14 residues long. V was clipped by 3 bases and J by 3 bases, with 6 bases between them. The CDR3 DNA reads TGTGCCAGCAGTGAGAGTCTTGGGGCCAACGTCCTGACTTTC. Protein: CASSESLGANVLTF.

The CDR3 region is CASRLTGATEAFF. Here the CDR3 DNA reads TGTGCCAGCAGACTTACAGGGGCCACTGAAGCTTTCTTT. The chain joins TRBV27 to TRBJ1-1; TRBD1 matches at 7 bases. CDR3 length: 13 residues. With V trimmed by 6 bases and J by 4 bases, 5 bases remained unmatched. The V gene's germline CDR1 is MNHEY and CDR2 SMNVEV (reference sequence).

The V call is TRBV15, the J call TRBJ2-1; 7 bases are shared with TRBD2. The CDR3 consists of 17 residues. Germline CDR1 and CDR2: LNHNV and YYDKDF (reference sequence). The V and J ends lost 1 base and 0 bases, in that order; junction bases with no gene match: 6. The CDR3 protein is CATSRGEGRPSYNEQFF. The CDR3 DNA sequence: TGTGCCACCAGCAGAGGGGAGGGTAGGCCCTCCTACAATGAGCAGTTCTTC.

The chain carries TRBV7-9 and TRBJ1-5; D not resolved. With 0 bases removed from V and 4 bases from J, the gap between germline ends came to 7 bases. CDR1 SEHNR and CDR2 FQNEAQ come from the germline V gene (reference sequence). The CDR3 runs 14 residues. The CDR3 loop reads CASSLAGLNQPQHF. Here the CDR3 DNA reads TGTGCCAGCAGCTTAGCAGGACTAAATCAGCCCCAGCATTTT.

The rearrangement uses TRBV5-1 and TRBJ2-7; D possibly corresponds to TRBD2 (6 bases). The CDR3 runs to 11 residues. V lost 3 bases and J lost 6, with 7 bases in between. The germline gives CDR1 SGHRS, CDR2 YFSETQ. The DNA for the CDR3 is TGCGCCAGCAGCTCCGGGGGCGAGCAGTACTTC. This gives the protein CASSSGGEQYF.

This chain joins TRBV4-1 and TRBJ1-1, with a possible D match to TRBD1 (5 bases). V lost 0 bases, J lost 4 bases, and 12 bases lay in between. The germline V gene encodes CDR1 MGHRA and CDR2 YSYEKL. The CDR3 consists of 15 residues. The CDR3 spells CASSQDRGGFTEAFF. CDR3 DNA sequence: TGCGCCAGCAGCCAAGACCGGGGGGGTTTCACTGAAGCTTTCTTT.

The chain uses TRBV6-5 and TRBJ1-4; no reliable D call. Germline CDR1 and CDR2: MNHEY and SVGAGI. There are 15 residues in the CDR3. Trimming removed 6 bases at V and 7 bases at J, with 18 bases between. The CDR3 loop reads CASRPSGIVVEKLFF. The CDR3 DNA reads TGTGCCAGCAGGCCTTCCGGGATAGTGGTTGAAAAACTGTTTTTT.

This chain uses TRBV7-6 with TRBJ1-3, with a weak D call TRBD1 (5 bases). Trimming took off 0 bases at V and 4 bases at J, with 13 bases between the two ends. The CDR3 contains 16 residues. Germline CDR1 SGHVS, CDR2 FNYEAQ. The CDR3 DNA reads TGTGCCAGCAGCTTAGCCCCAGACAGCTCGGGAAACACCATATATTTT. It encodes CASSLAPDSSGNTIYF.

A single count supports this clone. This chain joins TRBV7-8 and TRBJ2-7, with D tentatively TRBD1 (8 bases). Trimming removed 2 bases at V and 6 bases at J, with 14 bases between. CDR3 length: 14 residues. Germline V CDR1 and CDR2: SGHVS, FQNEAQ. CDR3 nucleotide sequence: TGTGCCAGCAGCTTATGGACAGGGACTACCGAGCAGTACTTC. Translating gives CASSLWTGTTEQYF.

This chain links TRBV15 with TRBJ1-5; perhaps TRBD1 as D (5 bases). This CDR3 contains 15 residues. CDR1 is LNHNV and CDR2 is YYDKDF in the germline V gene (reference sequence). Trimming shortened V by 0 bases and J by 6 bases, and 12 bases separated the two germline ends. CDR3 in amino acids: CATSREAGYSQPQHF. DNA of the CDR3: TGTGCCACCAGCAGAGAGGCAGGGTATAGTCAGCCCCAGCATTTT.

The gene calls are TRBV2 and TRBJ2-3, with 11 nucleotides matching TRBD1. Trimming cost V 7 bases and J 7 bases; bases outside gene matches: 7. CDR1 is SNHLY and CDR2 is FYNNEI in the germline V gene. The CDR3 sequence is 14 residues long. As DNA, the CDR3 is TGTGCCAGCAACCCGGGACAGGGGGGAAATACGCAGTATTTT. It specifies CASNPGQGGNTQYF.

V usage is TRBV3-1 (or the pseudogene TRBV3-2) and J usage is TRBJ2-7; 7 nucleotides align to TRBD2. From germline, CDR1 is LGHDT and CDR2 YNNKEL (reference sequence). The CDR3 runs to 13 residues. Germline trimming cut 4 bases from V and 6 bases from J; bases unmatched to any gene: 6. CDR3: CASSPREAVEQYF. The CDR3 DNA reads TGTGCCAGCAGCCCCCGGGAGGCAGTCGAGCAGTACTTC.

V gene TRBV13 combines with J gene TRBJ2-7; the D gene is possibly TRBD1 (6 bases). This CDR3 region has 16 residues. V was pared by 3 bases and J by 3 bases, with 18 bases between. Germline V lookup: CDR1 PRHDT, CDR2 FYEKMQ (reference sequence). CDR3 amino acids: CASSLGAGSGHYEQYF. The CDR3 coding sequence is TGTGCCAGCAGCTTGGGGGCAGGGTCAGGGCACTACGAGCAGTACTTC.

This clone was seen at least ten times. The gene calls are TRBV4-1 and TRBJ1-1; D call uncertain. V lost 0 bases and J lost 4, with 12 bases in between. Per germline, CDR1 MGHRA and CDR2 YSYEKL. This CDR3 has 15 residues. This chain's CDR3 is CASSQDSTRGTEAFF. In DNA, the CDR3 is TGCGCCAGCAGCCAAGATAGTACCCGCGGCACTGAAGCTTTCTTT.